This T cell receptor (beta chain) was retrieved from a study of cytomegalovirus exposure and HLA in healthy donors. In the study overall: Genotyping of some 390 donors showed that about 84% belonged to the Caucasian-associated ancestry cluster. Points from the study as a whole: Previously analyzed data showed that most TCR beta V segments were productive at a frequency of about 87% or about 30%. In a later analysis, V- and J-gene trimming of beta chains associated with a DCLRE1C missense variant, replicated independently. V segments that were indistinguishable, TRBV6-2 and TRBV6-3 among them, were omitted from analysis.

On this clone: Its antigen is still unknown.

PCR involved 60 Vbeta and 13 Jbeta primers. Libraries were prepared by immunoSEQ multiplex PCR; TCRdb keeps only in-frame clonotypes and omits some of them. This sample has 110,000 to 150,000 clones, with about 82% found just once. The V gene end was trimmed by 3 bases and the J gene end by 2 bases; junction bases not matched to a gene: 6. Germline CDR1 is SGHTA and CDR2 is FQGNSA. The CDR3 extends over 16 amino acids. What was sequenced was PBMCs. The clonotype comes from a woman in her thirties or forties in good health and CMV-seropositive. The chain has TRBV7-2 and TRBJ2-3; 9 nucleotides align to TRBD2. The CDR3 loop reads CASSLASGDPTDTQYF. In nucleotides, the CDR3 is TGTGCCAGCAGCTTGGCTAGCGGGGACCCCACAGATACGCAGTATTTT. The full variable domain, its missing parts supplied by reference TRBV7-2 and TRBJ2-3, is GAGVSQSPSNKVTEKGKDVELRCDPISGHTALYWYRQSLGQGLEFLIYFQGNSAPDKSGLPSDRFSAERTGGSVSTLTIQRTQQEDSAVYLCASSLASGDPTDTQYFGPGTRLTVL.